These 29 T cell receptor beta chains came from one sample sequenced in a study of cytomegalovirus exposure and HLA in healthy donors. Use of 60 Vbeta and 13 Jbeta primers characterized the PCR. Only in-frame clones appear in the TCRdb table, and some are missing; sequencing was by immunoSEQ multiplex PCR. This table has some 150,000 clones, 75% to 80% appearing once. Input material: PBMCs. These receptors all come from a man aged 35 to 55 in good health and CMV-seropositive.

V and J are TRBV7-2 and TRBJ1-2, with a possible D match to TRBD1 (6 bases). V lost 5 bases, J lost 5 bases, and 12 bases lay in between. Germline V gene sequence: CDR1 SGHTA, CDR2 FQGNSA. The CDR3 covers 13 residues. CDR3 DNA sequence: TGTGCCAGCAGCCCCGGACAGCAGTATGGCTACACCTTC. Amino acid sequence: CASSPGQQYGYTF.

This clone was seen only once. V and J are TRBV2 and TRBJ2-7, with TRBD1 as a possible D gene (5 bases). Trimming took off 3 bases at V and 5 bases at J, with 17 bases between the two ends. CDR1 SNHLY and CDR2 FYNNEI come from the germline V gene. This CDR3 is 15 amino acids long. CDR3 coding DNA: TGTGCCAGCAGTGACGTTGTCGTCAGGGTCGACGAGCAGTACTTC. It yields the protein CASSDVVVRVDEQYF.

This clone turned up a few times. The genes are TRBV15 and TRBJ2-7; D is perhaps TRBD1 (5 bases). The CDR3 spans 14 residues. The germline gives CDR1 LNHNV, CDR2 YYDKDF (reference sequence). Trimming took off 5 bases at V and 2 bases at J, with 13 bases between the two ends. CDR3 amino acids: CATSPRQGTYEQYF. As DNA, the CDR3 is TGTGCCACCAGCCCTCGGCAGGGAACCTACGAGCAGTACTTC.

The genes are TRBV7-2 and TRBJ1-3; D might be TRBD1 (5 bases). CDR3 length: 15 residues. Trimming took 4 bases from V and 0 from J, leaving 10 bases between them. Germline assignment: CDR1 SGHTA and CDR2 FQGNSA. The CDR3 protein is CASSYWGISGNTIYF. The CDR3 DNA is TGTGCCAGCAGCTACTGGGGCATCTCTGGAAACACCATATATTTT.

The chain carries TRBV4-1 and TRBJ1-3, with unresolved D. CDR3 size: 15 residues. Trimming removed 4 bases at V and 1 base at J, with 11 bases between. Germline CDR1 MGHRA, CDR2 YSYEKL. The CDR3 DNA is TGCGCCAGCAGCCCCCACCAACAATCTGGAAACACCATATATTTT. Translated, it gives CASSPHQQSGNTIYF.

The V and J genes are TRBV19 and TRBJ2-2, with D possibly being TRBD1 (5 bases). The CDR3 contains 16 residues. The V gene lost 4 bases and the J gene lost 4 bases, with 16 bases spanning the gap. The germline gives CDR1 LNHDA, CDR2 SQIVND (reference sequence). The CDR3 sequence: CASSNTPGISTGELFF. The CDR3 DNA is TGTGCCAGTAGTAATACTCCAGGGATAAGCACCGGGGAGCTGTTTTTT.

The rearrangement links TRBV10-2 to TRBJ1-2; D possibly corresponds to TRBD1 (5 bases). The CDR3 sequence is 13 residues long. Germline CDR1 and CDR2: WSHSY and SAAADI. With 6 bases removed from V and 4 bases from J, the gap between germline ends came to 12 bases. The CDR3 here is CASSPGGVYGYTF. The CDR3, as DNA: TGCGCCAGCAGCCCCGGGGGGGTCTATGGCTACACCTTC.

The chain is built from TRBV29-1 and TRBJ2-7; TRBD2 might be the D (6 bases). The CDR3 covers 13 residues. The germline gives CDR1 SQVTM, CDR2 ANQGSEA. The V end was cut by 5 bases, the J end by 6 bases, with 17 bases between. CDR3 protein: CSVTLGGTREQYF. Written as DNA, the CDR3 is TGCAGCGTTACCCTCGGAGGGACTCGCGAGCAGTACTTC.

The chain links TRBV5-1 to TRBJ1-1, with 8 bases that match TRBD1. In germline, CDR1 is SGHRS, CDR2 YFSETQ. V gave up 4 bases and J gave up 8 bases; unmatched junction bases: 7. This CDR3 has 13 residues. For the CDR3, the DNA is TGCGCCAGCAGCGTGGGGACAGGTGGAGAAGCTTTCTTT. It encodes CASSVGTGGEAFF.

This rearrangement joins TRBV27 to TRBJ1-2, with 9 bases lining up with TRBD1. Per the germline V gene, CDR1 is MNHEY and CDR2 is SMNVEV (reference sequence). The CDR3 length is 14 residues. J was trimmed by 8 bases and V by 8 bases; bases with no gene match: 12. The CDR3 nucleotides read TGTGCCAGCTCCAAACCCGGGACAGGGCACGGCTACACCTTC. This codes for CASSKPGTGHGYTF.

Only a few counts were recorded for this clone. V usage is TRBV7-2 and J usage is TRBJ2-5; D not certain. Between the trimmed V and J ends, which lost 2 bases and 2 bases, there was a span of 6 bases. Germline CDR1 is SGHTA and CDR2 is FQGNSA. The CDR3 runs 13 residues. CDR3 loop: CASSLSKQETQYF. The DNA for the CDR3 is TGTGCCAGCAGCTTATCTAAGCAAGAGACCCAGTACTTC.

This chain's CDR3 is CASSPFPYEQYF. The DNA for the CDR3 is TGTGCCAGCAGCCCCTTTCCCTACGAGCAGTACTTC. The gene calls are TRBV7-2 and TRBJ2-7, with D hard to call. CDR3 length: 12 residues. The V and J ends lost 5 bases and 2 bases respectively, with 7 bases between them. From germline, CDR1 is SGHTA and CDR2 FQGNSA. Filled out from reference TRBV7-2 and TRBJ2-7, the complete variable domain reads GAGVSQSPSNKVTEKGKDVELRCDPISGHTALYWYRQSLGQGLEFLIYFQGNSAPDKSGLPSDRFSAERTGGSVSTLTIQRTQQEDSAVYLCASSPFPYEQYFGPGTRLTVT.

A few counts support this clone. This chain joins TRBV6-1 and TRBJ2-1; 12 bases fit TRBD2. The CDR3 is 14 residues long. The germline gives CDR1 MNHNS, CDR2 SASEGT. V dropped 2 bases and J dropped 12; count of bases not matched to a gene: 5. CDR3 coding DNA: TGTGCCAGCAGTGAAACTAGCGGGAGGAGGGGGCAGTTCTTC. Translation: CASSETSGRRGQFF.

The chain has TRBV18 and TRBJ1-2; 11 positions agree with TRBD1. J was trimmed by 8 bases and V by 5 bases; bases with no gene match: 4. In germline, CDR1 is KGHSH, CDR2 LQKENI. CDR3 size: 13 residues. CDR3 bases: TGTGCCAGCTCAATGGACAGGGGGCCAGGCTACACCTTC. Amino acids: CASSMDRGPGYTF. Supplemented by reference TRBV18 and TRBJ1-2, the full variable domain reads NAGVMQNPRHLVRRRGQEARLRCSPMKGHSHVYWYRQLPEEGLKFMVYLQKENIIDESGMPKERFSAEFPKEGPSILRIQQVVRGDSAAYFCASSMDRGPGYTFGSGTRLTVV.

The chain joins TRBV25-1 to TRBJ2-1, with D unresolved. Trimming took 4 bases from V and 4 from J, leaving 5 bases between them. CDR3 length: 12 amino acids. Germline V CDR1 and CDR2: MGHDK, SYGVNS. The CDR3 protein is CASSVQYNEQFF. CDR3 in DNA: TGTGCCAGCAGTGTTCAGTACAATGAGCAGTTCTTC.

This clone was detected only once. CDR3 bases: TGTGCCAGCAGCTTAGTGTGGGCTAGCGGGAGAGTCGGGGAGCTGTTTTTT. Amino acids: CASSLVWASGRVGELFF. The rearrangement joins TRBV11-3 to TRBJ2-2, with 10 bases lining up with TRBD2. Germline CDR1 reads SGHNT; CDR2 reads YENEEA. The junction had 9 bases not matched to a gene; V was cut back by 1 base and J by 7 bases. The CDR3 length is 17 residues.

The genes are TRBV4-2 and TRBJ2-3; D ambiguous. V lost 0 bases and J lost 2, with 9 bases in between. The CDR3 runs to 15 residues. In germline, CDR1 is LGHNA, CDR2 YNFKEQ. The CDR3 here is CASSQDFIDTDTQYF. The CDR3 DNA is TGTGCCAGCAGCCAAGACTTTATAGACACAGATACGCAGTATTTT.

In DNA form, the CDR3 reads TGTGCCAGTACCCAGGACAGGTACTATGGCTACACCTTC. Protein: CASTQDRYYGYTF. This sequence joins TRBV19 and TRBJ1-2; TRBD1 matches at 7 bases. Losses at the gene ends were 7 bases for V and 3 bases for J; bases not matched to a gene: 5. Germline CDR1 LNHDA, CDR2 SQIVND (reference sequence). The CDR3 is 13 amino acids.

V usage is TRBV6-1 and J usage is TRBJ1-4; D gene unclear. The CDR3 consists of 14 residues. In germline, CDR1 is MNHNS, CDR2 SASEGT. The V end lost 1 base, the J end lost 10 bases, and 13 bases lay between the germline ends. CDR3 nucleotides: TGTGCCAGCAGTGAAGGAGAGGCTGTGGGAAAACTGTTTTTT. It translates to CASSEGEAVGKLFF.

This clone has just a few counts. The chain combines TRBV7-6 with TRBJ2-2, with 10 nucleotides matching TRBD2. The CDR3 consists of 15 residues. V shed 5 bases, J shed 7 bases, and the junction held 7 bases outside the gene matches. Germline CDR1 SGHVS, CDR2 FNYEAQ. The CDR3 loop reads CASSPLAGGIGELFF. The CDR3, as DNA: TGTGCCAGCAGCCCATTAGCGGGAGGTATCGGGGAGCTGTTTTTT.

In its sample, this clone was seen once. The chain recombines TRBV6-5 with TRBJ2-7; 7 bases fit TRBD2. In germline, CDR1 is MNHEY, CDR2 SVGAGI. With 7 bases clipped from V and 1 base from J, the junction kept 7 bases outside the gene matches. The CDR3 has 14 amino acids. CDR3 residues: CASTGLGGSYEQYF. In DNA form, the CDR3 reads TGTGCCAGCACTGGACTAGGCGGTTCCTACGAGCAGTACTTC.

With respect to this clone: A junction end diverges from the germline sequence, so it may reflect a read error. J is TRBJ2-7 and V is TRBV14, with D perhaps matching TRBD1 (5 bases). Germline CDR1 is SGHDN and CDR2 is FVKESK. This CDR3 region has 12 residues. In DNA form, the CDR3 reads TGTGCCAGCAGCCAAGATTGGGGCGAGCAGCACTTC. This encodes CASSQDWGEQHF.

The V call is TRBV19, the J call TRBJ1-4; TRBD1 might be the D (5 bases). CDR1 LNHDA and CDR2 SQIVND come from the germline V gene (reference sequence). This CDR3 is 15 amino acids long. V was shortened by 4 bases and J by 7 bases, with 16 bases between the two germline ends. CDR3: CASSTAGRGAEKLFF. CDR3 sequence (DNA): TGTGCCAGTAGTACAGCCGGACGCGGGGCTGAAAAACTGTTTTTT.

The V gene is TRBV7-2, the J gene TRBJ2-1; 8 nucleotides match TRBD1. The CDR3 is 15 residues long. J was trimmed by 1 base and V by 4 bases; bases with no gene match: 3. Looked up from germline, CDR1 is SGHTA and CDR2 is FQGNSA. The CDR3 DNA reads TGTGCCAGCAGCTCTGACAGGGGTTCCTACAATGAGCAGTTCTTC. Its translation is CASSSDRGSYNEQFF.

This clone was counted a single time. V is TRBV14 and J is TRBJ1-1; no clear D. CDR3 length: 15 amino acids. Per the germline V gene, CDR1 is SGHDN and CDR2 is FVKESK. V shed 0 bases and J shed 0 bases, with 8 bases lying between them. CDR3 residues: CASSQDEALNTEAFF. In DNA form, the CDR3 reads TGTGCCAGCAGCCAAGACGAAGCTTTGAACACTGAAGCTTTCTTT.

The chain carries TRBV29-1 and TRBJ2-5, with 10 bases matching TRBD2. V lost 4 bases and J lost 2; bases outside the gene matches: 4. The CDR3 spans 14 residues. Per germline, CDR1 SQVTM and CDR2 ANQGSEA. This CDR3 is CSVGASGGQETQYF. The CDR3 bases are TGCAGCGTTGGTGCTAGCGGGGGACAAGAGACCCAGTACTTC.

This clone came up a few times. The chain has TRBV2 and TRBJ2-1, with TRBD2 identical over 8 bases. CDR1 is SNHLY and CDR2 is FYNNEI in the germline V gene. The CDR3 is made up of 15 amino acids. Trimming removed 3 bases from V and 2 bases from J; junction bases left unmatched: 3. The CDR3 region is CASSEGGLAYNEQFF. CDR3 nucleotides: TGTGCCAGCAGTGAGGGGGGACTAGCCTACAATGAGCAGTTCTTC.

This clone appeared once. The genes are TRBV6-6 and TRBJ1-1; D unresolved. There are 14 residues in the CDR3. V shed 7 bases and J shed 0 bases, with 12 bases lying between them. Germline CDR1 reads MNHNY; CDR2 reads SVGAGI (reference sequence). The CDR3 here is CASNFRSLNTEAFF. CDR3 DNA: TGTGCCAGCAACTTTAGATCGTTGAACACTGAAGCTTTCTTT.

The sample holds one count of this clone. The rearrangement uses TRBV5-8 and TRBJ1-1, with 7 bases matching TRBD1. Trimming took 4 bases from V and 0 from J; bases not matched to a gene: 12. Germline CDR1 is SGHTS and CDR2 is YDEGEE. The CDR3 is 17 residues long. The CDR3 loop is CASSLTQYRGMNTEAFF. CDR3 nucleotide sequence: TGTGCCAGCAGCCTCACCCAATACAGGGGTATGAACACTGAAGCTTTCTTT.